Shown below are 29 T cell receptor beta chains from a single sample sequenced in a study of T-cell reconstitution after alpha-beta-depleted transplantation in children. Researchers prepared the TCRbeta library using unique molecular identifiers, the study reports. TCRdb recomputed calls from the PCR reads with MiXCR, one row per CDR3 protein. The sample includes over 400,000 distinct CDR3 sequences, roughly two fifths of them seen just once. The sequenced sample was PBMCs, obtained before TCRalphabeta/CD19-depleted stem cell transplant. These receptors were obtained from a girl aged 2-9 years with aplastic anemia, due to receive a stem cell transplant.

Many counts were recorded for this clonotype. This sequence joins TRBV5-1 and TRBJ2-3; maybe TRBD2 (6 bases). The germline V gene has CDR1 SGHRS and CDR2 YFSETQ. The CDR3 consists of 14 residues. Trimming cost V 3 bases and J 5 bases, with 13 bases left between them. The CDR3 reads CASSSTPEGDTQYF. The DNA for the CDR3 is TGCGCCAGCAGCTCAACACCGGAGGGAGATACGCAGTATTTT.

This clonotype was detected ten times or more. The DNA for the CDR3 is TGTGCCAGCAGCGCAGTGGAGGGTAGCGGGCAGCCCCAGCATTTT. This sequence encodes CASSAVEGSGQPQHF. This rearrangement joins TRBV7-9 to TRBJ1-5; D is ambiguous. The CDR3 consists of 15 residues. The germline V gene encodes CDR1 SEHNR and CDR2 FQNEAQ (reference sequence). V shed 5 bases and J shed 7 bases, with 18 bases lying between them.

This clonotype was observed a few times. J is TRBJ1-1 and V is TRBV5-1; D might be TRBD1 (5 bases). The germline gives CDR1 SGHRS, CDR2 YFSETQ. V shed 2 bases and J shed 0 bases, with 17 bases lying between them. This CDR3 is 17 amino acids long. DNA for the CDR3: TGCGCCAGCAGCTTTGGCGTTCTAGCAGGGATGAACACTGAAGCTTTCTTT. Residues: CASSFGVLAGMNTEAFF.

The chain carries TRBV5-1 and TRBJ2-7; TRBD1 agrees at 11 bases. Germline lookup yields CDR1 SGHRS and CDR2 YFSETQ. V shed 5 bases, J shed 7 bases, and the junction held 8 bases outside the gene matches. The CDR3 extends over 14 amino acids. CDR3 region: CASSSGTGGGEQYF. The CDR3 region has the DNA TGCGCCAGCAGTTCTGGGACAGGGGGAGGGGAGCAGTACTTC.

This rearrangement joins TRBV20-1 to TRBJ2-7; tentative D call: TRBD2 (6 bases). CDR1 and CDR2 (germline): DFQATT, SNEGSKA (reference sequence). The CDR3 length is 13 residues. The germline V and J ends were trimmed by 6 bases and 2 bases, with 14 bases remaining between them. CDR3 nucleotides: TGCAGTGCCCAGGAGCGGGTAACCTACGAGCAGTACTTC. Its translation is CSAQERVTYEQYF.

This clonotype has only a few counts. This rearrangement joins TRBV7-9 to TRBJ1-1; TRBD1 matches at 11 bases. V was pared by 5 bases and J by 3 bases, with 5 bases of the junction left unmatched. Germline CDR1 and CDR2: SEHNR and FQNEAQ (reference sequence). This CDR3 comprises 15 residues. CDR3 DNA: TGTGCCAGCAGCAAAGGACAGGGGGCATACACTGAAGCTTTCTTT. It codes for CASSKGQGAYTEAFF.

This clonotype was recorded at least ten times. The V call is TRBV4-1, the J call TRBJ2-5, with 7 bases lining up with TRBD2. Trimming at V came to 3 bases and at J to 1 base, leaving 5 bases not matched to a gene. Looked up from germline, CDR1 is MGHRA and CDR2 is YSYEKL. CDR3 length: 15 amino acids. The CDR3 DNA sequence: TGCGCCAGCAGCCACCCTAGCGGCGGCCAAGAGACCCAGTACTTC. It is translated as CASSHPSGGQETQYF.

The chain combines TRBV2 with TRBJ2-4; TRBD2 might be the D (5 bases). Trimming took off 8 bases at V and 0 bases at J, with 5 bases between the two ends. Germline CDR1 SNHLY, CDR2 FYNNEI. The CDR3 runs to 12 residues. This chain's CDR3 is CASGRAKNIQYF. Here the CDR3 DNA reads TGTGCCAGCGGGAGAGCCAAAAACATTCAGTACTTC.

The gene calls are TRBV28 and TRBJ2-1, with TRBD2 matching over 13 bases. Germline V gene sequence: CDR1 MDHEN, CDR2 SYDVKM. The CDR3 length is 19 residues. V dropped 5 bases and J dropped 3; count of bases not matched to a gene: 13. The CDR3 sequence is CASSPAGLAGIVIYNEQFF. In DNA form, the CDR3 reads TGTGCCAGCAGTCCCGCGGGACTAGCGGGGATAGTGATCTACAATGAGCAGTTCTTC. The full variable domain, its missing parts supplied by reference TRBV28 and TRBJ2-1, is DVKVTQSSRYLVKRTGEKVFLECVQDMDHENMFWYRQDPGLGLRLIYFSYDVKMKEKGDIPEGYSVSREKKERFSLILESASTNQTSMYLCASSPAGLAGIVIYNEQFFGPGTRLTVL.

The sample holds many counts of this clonotype. The rearrangement links TRBV9 to TRBJ2-1; unclear D gene. CDR1 and CDR2 (germline): SGDLS, YYNGEE. Trimming took 3 bases from V and 2 from J, leaving 9 bases between them. This CDR3 has 14 amino acids. The CDR3 region is CASSAQDPYNEQFF. The CDR3 coding sequence is TGTGCCAGCAGCGCGCAGGATCCCTACAATGAGCAGTTCTTC.

In this sample, this clonotype turned up many times. The J gene is TRBJ2-7, the V gene TRBV10-3; D perhaps matches TRBD2 (7 bases). There are 14 residues in the CDR3. Trimming shortened V by 8 bases and J by 0 bases, and 14 bases separated the two germline ends. The germline V gene has CDR1 ENHRY and CDR2 SYGVKD. The CDR3 DNA follows: TGTGCCATCCGAGGGGGAGGGAACTCCTACGAGCAGTACTTC. Protein sequence: CAIRGGGNSYEQYF.

On this clonotype itself: One end of the junction fails to match germline, which may point to a read error. The chain is built from TRBV4-2 and TRBJ2-3, with 9 nucleotides matching TRBD2. This CDR3 has 18 amino acids. The germline V gene has CDR1 LGHNA and CDR2 YNFKEQ. The chain's CDR3 is CASSQDPAGGPNTDAQYF. CDR3 DNA: TGTGCCAGCAGCCAAGATCCGGCGGGAGGGCCAAACACAGATGCGCAGTATTTT.

Turning to this clonotype: This may be a read error, as it is one base from a much larger clone. The V gene is TRBV7-9, the J gene TRBJ1-2, with D tentatively TRBD1 (5 bases). This CDR3 is built from 14 residues. Germline values: CDR1 SEHNR, CDR2 FQNEAQ (reference sequence). The CDR3 DNA is TGTGGCAGCAGCTTAGAGTCCAGGGCGGGTGGCTACACCTTC. Its protein is CGSSLESRAGGYTF.

The table lists this clonotype with a few counts. The CDR3 loop reads CSALTGAGYEQYF. CDR3 DNA sequence: TGCAGCGCTTTAACAGGGGCGGGATACGAGCAGTACTTC. This chain connects TRBV29-1 to TRBJ2-7; D may be TRBD1 (7 bases). In germline, CDR1 is SQVTM, CDR2 ANQGSEA. The CDR3 loop spans 13 amino acids. Trimming removed 7 bases from V and 4 bases from J, with 17 bases in between.

This clonotype occurred a few times. V is TRBV7-9 and J is TRBJ1-2, with TRBD1 matching over 7 bases. This CDR3 has 15 residues. Trimming removed 0 bases from V and 4 bases from J; junction bases left unmatched: 5. In germline, CDR1 is SEHNR, CDR2 FQNEAQ (reference sequence). This chain's CDR3 is CASSLARTGAYGYTF. The CDR3 DNA reads as TGTGCCAGCAGCTTAGCGAGGACAGGTGCCTATGGCTACACCTTC.

Comment on this clonotype: Being one base from a much bigger clone, this may be a read error. The gene calls are TRBV18 and TRBJ2-5; D remains unclear. Trimming cost V 0 bases and J 2 bases, with 7 bases left between them. The CDR3 is 14 amino acids. Germline V lookup: CDR1 KGHSH, CDR2 LQKENI. The CDR3, as DNA: TGTGCCAGCTCACCACCCACCAGTCAAGAGACCCAGTACTTC. Its translation is CASSPPTSQETQYF.

This clonotype appeared many times. The V call is TRBV28, the J call TRBJ2-1; D unclear. The CDR3 covers 17 residues. Germline lookup yields CDR1 MDHEN and CDR2 SYDVKM. With 3 bases removed from V and 0 bases from J, the gap between germline ends came to 15 bases. CDR3 bases: TGTGCCAGCAGTTTCCCCCCCCCGGCTAGCTCCTACAATGAGCAGTTCTTC. It codes for CASSFPPPASSYNEQFF.

The chain couples TRBV5-1 to TRBJ1-5, with TRBD1 identical over 7 bases. V shed 4 bases and J 0 bases; nucleotides not matched to a gene: 13. CDR1 is SGHRS, CDR2 YFSETQ, per germline. CDR3 length: 18 amino acids. In DNA, the CDR3 is TGCGCCAGCAGCGGAACAGGGGCGGTCTACCATAGCAATCAGCCCCAGCATTTT. Amino acids: CASSGTGAVYHSNQPQHF.

In its sample, this clonotype was seen a few times. The V and J genes are TRBV12-3 or TRBV12-4 and TRBJ2-3; 8 bases line up with TRBD1. CDR3 length equals 15 residues. V shed 5 bases and J 3 bases; nucleotides not matched to a gene: 7. DNA for the CDR3: TGTGCCAGCAGTCCGGGACAGGAGCCGACAGATACGCAGTATTTT. It is translated as CASSPGQEPTDTQYF.

The chain links TRBV4-1 to TRBJ1-5, with 9 positions matching TRBD1. Germline CDR1 reads MGHRA; CDR2 reads YSYEKL. This CDR3 region has 15 residues. The ends lost 4 bases at V and 5 bases at J; junction bases unmatched: 6. The CDR3 nucleotides read TGCGCCAGCAGCCTAAGGACAGGGGAGGATCAGCCCCAGCATTTT. Protein: CASSLRTGEDQPQHF.

This rearrangement joins TRBV29-1 to TRBJ2-2; 10 bases line up with TRBD1. After removal of 6 bases from V and 6 bases from J, the junction contained 1 base not matched to a gene. The germline gives CDR1 SQVTM, CDR2 ANQGSEA. This CDR3 has 12 residues. The DNA of the CDR3 is TGCAGCGTAGGACAGGGGGCCGGGGAGCTGTTTTTT. Translation: CSVGQGAGELFF.

This clonotype was counted only a few times. The gene calls are TRBV19 and TRBJ1-4; unclear D gene. V was trimmed by 2 bases and J by 8 bases, leaving 12 bases between them. The CDR3 totals 14 residues. Germline CDR1 and CDR2: LNHDA and SQIVND (reference sequence). The CDR3 protein is CASSIRGIGEKLFF. Written as DNA, the CDR3 is TGTGCCAGTAGTATAAGAGGAATTGGAGAAAAACTGTTTTTT.

This clonotype came up once. This CDR3 is CSASRGRNQETQYF. Written as DNA, the CDR3 is TGCAGTGCTTCTCGCGGACGAAACCAAGAGACCCAGTACTTC. This chain joins TRBV20-1 and TRBJ2-5; D gene uncertain. Germline lookup yields CDR1 DFQATT and CDR2 SNEGSKA (reference sequence). This CDR3 is 14 amino acids long. Trimming pared 5 bases from V and 0 bases from J, leaving 13 bases between.

The chain couples TRBV5-1 to TRBJ2-1, with 10 bases aligning to TRBD2. The junction had 4 bases not matched to a gene; V was cut back by 2 bases and J by 5 bases. This CDR3 contains 15 residues. The germline V gene encodes CDR1 SGHRS and CDR2 YFSETQ. The CDR3 is CASSFVAGGHNEQFF. The CDR3 DNA is TGCGCCAGCAGCTTCGTAGCGGGAGGTCACAATGAGCAGTTCTTC.

The chain has TRBV28 and TRBJ2-2; tentatively, D is TRBD2 (5 bases). Germline values: CDR1 MDHEN, CDR2 SYDVKM. The CDR3 extends over 14 amino acids. With 4 bases removed from V and 4 bases from J, the gap between germline ends came to 10 bases. CDR3 nucleotides: TGTGCCAGCAGTTCCCTAGAGGGCACCGGGGAGCTGTTTTTT. The encoded protein is CASSSLEGTGELFF. The full variable domain, with the rest looked up from reference TRBV28 and TRBJ2-2, is DVKVTQSSRYLVKRTGEKVFLECVQDMDHENMFWYRQDPGLGLRLIYFSYDVKMKEKGDIPEGYSVSREKKERFSLILESASTNQTSMYLCASSSLEGTGELFFGEGSRLTVL.

The genes are TRBV12-3 or TRBV12-4 and TRBJ1-6; D unclear. This CDR3 has 15 amino acids. V lost 3 bases to trimming and J lost 7 bases, with 13 bases between them. CDR3: CASSFGYPTNSPLHF. The CDR3 DNA is TGTGCCAGCAGTTTTGGCTATCCGACCAATTCACCCCTCCACTTT.

This clonotype was observed a few times. V is TRBV12-3 or TRBV12-4 and J is TRBJ2-5, with D possibly TRBD2 on 6 matching bases. V shed 5 bases and J shed 5 bases, with 18 bases lying between them. This CDR3 region has 15 residues. In DNA form, the CDR3 reads TGTGCCAGCAGTCCCAGCCAAGCGGGCGCGGAGACCCAGTACTTC. This translates into CASSPSQAGAETQYF.

In nucleotides, the CDR3 is TGTGCCAGCAGCATGCTAGCGAAGCAACTATACGACAATGAGCAGTTCTTC. Its protein is CASSMLAKQLYDNEQFF. The chain links TRBV4-2 to TRBJ2-1, with a possible D match to TRBD2 (6 bases). The CDR3 covers 17 residues. V lost 5 bases, J lost 5 bases, and 22 bases lay in between. Germline V gene sequence: CDR1 LGHNA, CDR2 YNFKEQ.

In its sample, this clonotype was seen once. A much larger clone differs by one base, so this may be a read error. The gene calls are TRBV29-1 and TRBJ2-1; TRBD2 matches 8 bases. CDR3 length: 14 residues. The germline V gene has CDR1 SQVTM and CDR2 ANQGSEA. V was clipped by 2 bases and J by 3 bases; unmatched bases: 3. CDR3 sequence (DNA): TGCAGCGTTGAACTAGCGGGCTACTACAATGAGCAGTTCTTC. This codes for CSVELAGYYNEQFF.